Listed here are 21 T cell receptor beta chains from one sample, sequenced in a study of human thymus T cells. Sequencing was performed with immunoSEQ multiplex PCR; in TCRdb, only in-frame clones are kept and a portion is missing. The table includes tens of thousands of clones, 90% to 95% detected once. Resections were taken during corrective heart surgery, and the thymus tissue came from these. Sequenced sample: thymus tissue. The receptors derive from a girl under three years old with a congenital heart defect but otherwise immunologically healthy.

The chain joins TRBV5-1 to TRBJ2-5, with unresolved D. The germline gives CDR1 SGHRS, CDR2 YFSETQ. This CDR3 spans 13 amino acids. The V end lost 0 bases, the J end lost 2 bases, and 5 bases lay between the germline ends. The DNA of the CDR3 is TGCGCCAGCAGCTTGGAAGGTCAAGAGACCCAGTACTTC. Its protein product is CASSLEGQETQYF. The whole variable domain, remainder taken from reference TRBV5-1 and TRBJ2-5, is KAGVTQTPRYLIKTRGQQVTLSCSPISGHRSVSWYQQTPGQGLQFLFEYFSETQRNKGNFPGRFSGRQFSNSRSEMNVSTLELGDSALYLCASSLEGQETQYFGPGTRLLVL.

The chain links TRBV12-5 to TRBJ1-2; D is undetermined. Germline V gene lookup returns CDR1 LGHNT and CDR2 FRNRAP. V was clipped by 7 bases and J by 5 bases, with 17 bases between them. The CDR3 is 14 residues long. The CDR3 sequence is CASVVGPVGYGYTF. CDR3 DNA sequence: TGTGCTAGTGTAGTGGGCCCCGTAGGGTATGGCTACACCTTC.

The CDR3 coding sequence is TGTGCCAGCAGCTTGGGGCGGACTAGAACCTACGAGCAGTACTTC. Its translation: CASSLGRTRTYEQYF. The chain couples TRBV11-1 to TRBJ2-7; 7 bases line up with TRBD2. Germline CDR1 SGHAT, CDR2 FQDESV (reference sequence). The CDR3 is 15 amino acids. The ends lost 3 bases at V and 2 bases at J; junction bases unmatched: 7.

The chain has TRBV28 and TRBJ2-1; 8 bases are a match to TRBD2. The CDR3 length is 17 residues. With 3 bases clipped from V and 0 bases from J, the junction kept 7 bases outside the gene matches. Germline V lookup: CDR1 MDHEN, CDR2 SYDVKM. In nucleotides, the CDR3 is TGTGCCAGCAGTTTCCGGACTAGCCCCAGCTCCTACAATGAGCAGTTCTTC. It translates to CASSFRTSPSSYNEQFF.

This CDR3 reads CASSLFEEVAGGKTNTGELFF. CDR3 nucleotide sequence: TGTGCCAGCAGTTTGTTTGAGGAGGTAGCGGGAGGCAAAACGAACACCGGGGAGCTGTTTTTT. V and J are TRBV27 and TRBJ2-2; 10 nucleotides align to TRBD2. Per germline, CDR1 MNHEY and CDR2 SMNVEV (reference sequence). This CDR3 has 21 amino acids. After removal of 3 bases from V and 0 bases from J, the junction contained 16 bases not matched to a gene.

The CDR3 DNA follows: TGTGCCATCAGTGTACCTCGGACTAGCGGTTACGAGCAGTACTTC. It yields the protein CAISVPRTSGYEQYF. This chain uses TRBV10-3 with TRBJ2-7; 10 bases fit TRBD2. J was trimmed by 4 bases and V by 4 bases; bases with no gene match: 7. The CDR3 is 15 residues long. Germline lookup yields CDR1 ENHRY and CDR2 SYGVKD.

V is TRBV5-4 and J is TRBJ2-1; 11 bases map to TRBD2. The V gene's germline CDR1 is SGHNT and CDR2 YYREEE (reference sequence). Germline trimming cut 0 bases from V and 4 bases from J; bases unmatched to any gene: 3. The CDR3 length is 16 residues. Written as DNA, the CDR3 is TGTGCCAGCAGCTTGGGGGGGACTAGCGGTTACAATGAGCAGTTCTTC. Residues: CASSLGGTSGYNEQFF.

V gene TRBV28 combines with J gene TRBJ1-1; 10 bases are shared with TRBD1. The V and J ends lost 7 bases and 7 bases, in that order; junction bases with no gene match: 15. The germline V gene has CDR1 MDHEN and CDR2 SYDVKM. The CDR3 covers 16 residues. The CDR3: CASTFGVTGGSLEAFF. The CDR3 DNA reads TGTGCCAGCACCTTTGGGGTGACAGGGGGCTCCCTTGAAGCTTTCTTT.

This sequence joins TRBV27 and TRBJ1-6, with a tentative D call TRBD1 (5 bases). Trimming stripped 6 bases from V and 7 bases from J, with 10 bases between. This CDR3 is 13 amino acids long. Germline V gene data show CDR1 as MNHEY and CDR2 as SMNVEV (reference sequence). CDR3 coding DNA: TGTGCCAGCAGGGGACTGAAGAATTCACCCCTCCACTTT. The encoded protein is CASRGLKNSPLHF.

The chain links TRBV7-3 to TRBJ2-2, with TRBD1 as a possible D gene (5 bases). Germline assignment: CDR1 SGHTA and CDR2 FQGTGA. This CDR3 has 14 amino acids. V was shortened by 5 bases and J by 3 bases, with 10 bases between the two germline ends. The CDR3 bases are TGTGCCAGCAGCCCAGACAGATACACCGGGGAGCTGTTTTTT. It is translated as CASSPDRYTGELFF.

V is TRBV29-1 and J is TRBJ2-1; TRBD2 matches 7 bases. CDR1 SQVTM and CDR2 ANQGSEA come from the germline V gene. CDR3 length: 10 residues. With 4 bases clipped from V and 13 bases from J, the junction kept 4 bases outside the gene matches. The CDR3 loop is CSVGGGSQFF. The CDR3 nucleotides read TGCAGCGTTGGGGGCGGGAGCCAGTTCTTC.

The V call is TRBV19, the J call TRBJ2-6; a possible D gene is TRBD2 (6 bases). Trimming left V 5 bases short and J 2 bases short, with 25 bases between. This CDR3 contains 20 residues. Germline CDR1 reads LNHDA; CDR2 reads SQIVND (reference sequence). This CDR3 is CASSSPWLRERSTGANVLTF. CDR3 sequence (DNA): TGTGCCAGTAGTTCGCCGTGGTTGCGGGAACGATCTACTGGGGCCAACGTCCTGACTTTC.

This chain connects TRBV4-1 to TRBJ2-3; 14 bases match TRBD2. The CDR3 runs to 19 residues. In germline, CDR1 is MGHRA, CDR2 YSYEKL. With V trimmed by 0 bases and J by 5 bases, 10 bases remained unmatched. CDR3 DNA: TGCGCCAGCAGCCAAGATGTCGGGACTAGCGGGAGCCTTTTAGATACGCAGTATTTT. Protein product: CASSQDVGTSGSLLDTQYF.

V and J are TRBV5-6 and TRBJ2-2; D call uncertain. Looked up from germline, CDR1 is SGHDT and CDR2 is YYEEEE. The CDR3 spans 15 residues. Trimming removed 4 bases from V and 1 base from J, with 11 bases in between. The CDR3 DNA is TGTGCCAGCAGCATTCATCGAGGGAACACCGGGGAGCTGTTTTTT. This translates into CASSIHRGNTGELFF.

V is TRBV11-2 and J is TRBJ1-2; 11 bases match TRBD1. After removal of 2 bases from V and 7 bases from J, the junction contained 9 bases not matched to a gene. CDR1 SGHAT and CDR2 FQNNGV come from the germline V gene. The CDR3 is made up of 16 amino acids. This CDR3 is CASSLNRDRGFSGYTF. Written as DNA, the CDR3 is TGTGCCAGCAGCTTAAATCGGGACAGGGGGTTTTCTGGCTACACCTTC. The whole variable domain, filled in from reference TRBV11-2 and TRBJ1-2, reads EAGVAQSPRYKIIEKRQSVAFWCNPISGHATLYWYQQILGQGPKLLIQFQNNGVVDDSQLPKDRFSAERLKGVDSTLKIQPAKLEDSAVYLCASSLNRDRGFSGYTFGSGTRLTVV.

The V call is TRBV5-4, the J call TRBJ2-3; possible D gene TRBD2, 7 bases. Trimming removed 4 bases from V and 4 bases from J, with 19 bases in between. CDR1 and CDR2 from the germline V gene are SGHNT and YYREEE (reference sequence). The CDR3 has 16 amino acids. CDR3 in DNA: TGTGCCAGCAGCCAAGAGTCGCGGGGGCGCCCAGATACGCAGTATTTT. Translation gives CASSQESRGRPDTQYF. Supplemented by reference TRBV5-4 and TRBJ2-3, the full variable domain reads ETGVTQSPTHLIKTRGQQVTLRCSSQSGHNTVSWYQQALGQGPQFIFQYYREEENGRGNFPPRFSGLQFPNYSSELNVNALELDDSALYLCASSQESRGRPDTQYFGPGTRLTVL.

V and J are TRBV5-1 and TRBJ2-4, with D maybe TRBD1 (6 bases). There are 12 residues in the CDR3. Germline lookup yields CDR1 SGHRS and CDR2 YFSETQ. With 3 bases removed from V and 7 bases from J, the gap between germline ends came to 8 bases. CDR3 loop: CASSSTGNIQYF. As DNA, the CDR3 is TGCGCCAGCAGCTCTACAGGGAACATTCAGTACTTC.

The V call is TRBV30, the J call TRBJ1-2; D is unresolved. With 5 bases removed from V and 3 bases from J, the gap between germline ends came to 19 bases. CDR1 is GTSNPN, CDR2 SVGIG, per germline (reference sequence). The CDR3 contains 15 residues. The DNA for the CDR3 is TGTGCCTGGCGCCCCGGGCCCCGTCCCCACTATGGCTACACCTTC. Translating it yields CAWRPGPRPHYGYTF.

The chain has TRBV14 and TRBJ2-7, with 11 bases fitting TRBD2. V shed 2 bases, J shed 2 bases, and the junction held 8 bases outside the gene matches. The CDR3 is made up of 17 amino acids. Germline-derived CDR1 and CDR2 are SGHDN and FVKESK. The CDR3 DNA sequence: TGTGCCAGCAGCCAAAACAGACTAGCGGGACCCCCCTACGAGCAGTACTTC. Its protein product is CASSQNRLAGPPYEQYF.

The J gene is TRBJ1-1, the V gene TRBV6-6; perhaps TRBD1 as D (5 bases). This CDR3 comprises 12 residues. Trimming stripped 7 bases from V and 6 bases from J, with 12 bases between. CDR1 is MNHNY and CDR2 is SVGAGI in the germline V gene (reference sequence). CDR3 coding DNA: TGTGCCAGCACCGCCAGGGAATCTGAAGCTTTCTTT. This gives the protein CASTARESEAFF.

This sequence joins TRBV30 and TRBJ2-1; TRBD2 agrees at 16 bases. CDR1 and CDR2 (germline): GTSNPN, SVGIG (reference sequence). The CDR3 totals 17 residues. J lost 7 bases, V lost 0 bases, and 6 bases had no gene match. The CDR3 region has the DNA TGTGCCTGGAGTGTCCCGGGACTAGCGGGAGGGAAAAATGAGCAGTTCTTC. It is translated as CAWSVPGLAGGKNEQFF.